Sequencing of this T cell receptor beta chain was carried out in a study of CD8+ T cells in alopecia areata. This clone has only a few counts. The sample's treatment: oral pan-JAK inhibitor, 5-10 mg twice daily. V lost 3 bases to trimming and J lost 4 bases; unmatched junction nucleotides: 11. The CDR3 runs to 17 residues. Germline CDR1 is SEHNR and CDR2 is FQNEAQ (reference sequence). RNA extraction and reverse transcription yielded cDNA as sequencing template. Here immunoSEQ multiplex PCR was the method, and the copy in TCRdb shows in-frame clones only, minus some. The sample yields some 220,000 clones, roughly 56% seen once.

This chain connects TRBV7-9 to TRBJ2-2, with TRBD1 identical over 7 bases. The clonotype was recovered from a human donor with alopecia areata. Sample: CD4+ T cells sorted from blood, taken at week 4, from a patient treated with tofacitinib. The CDR3 is CASSLPRQGSGTGELFF. In DNA form, the CDR3 reads TGTGCCAGCAGCTTGCCGAGACAGGGCTCTGGCACCGGGGAGCTGTTTTTT.